The rows below give T cell receptor beta chains drawn from one sample of a study of long-term antiretroviral therapy in people with HIV. Data came from immunoSEQ multiplex PCR; TCRdb stores just in-frame clones and leaves some out. The sample includes 12,000 to 15,000 clones, 75% to 85% of them seen just once. Here the sequenced sample was unsorted PBMCs, taken 3.2 years before starting antiretroviral therapy. The receptors were sampled from a man in his forties or fifties with HIV. CDR3s include the opening cysteine and the closing phenylalanine or tryptophan. Each record gives: J gene, D gene, clone size, V gene, CDR3 DNA, CDR3 protein. The D gene is left open where the match is weak. The size of a clone is reported for some rows only, either as once, few or many, or as a class for expanded clones.

TRBJ2-1 - - TRBV13 TGTGCCAGCAGCCTAACGCAAGAAAGCTCCTACAATGAGCAGTTCTTC CASSLTQESSYNEQFF
TRBJ1-5 - - TRBV7-9 TGTGCCAGCAGCTTAGGTCAGGGTGGGCAGCCCCAGCATTTT CASSLGQGGQPQHF
TRBJ2-1 - - TRBV2 TGTGCCAGCAGTGTTCAGGTGAATGAGCAGTTCTTC CASSVQVNEQFF
TRBJ2-7 - - TRBV7-2 TGTGCCAGCAGCTTAGTTGGGGGGTTGACCTACGAGCAGTACTTC CASSLVGGLTYEQYF
TRBJ2-6 - few TRBV5-1 TGCGCCAGCAGCTTGGTGGCGGACATCGGCTCTGGGGCCAACGTCCTGACTTTC CASSLVADIGSGANVLTF
TRBJ2-5 - - TRBV18 TGTGCCAGCTCACCACCGGTCTTGCGAGAGACCCAGTACTTC CASSPPVLRETQYF
TRBJ2-6 TRBD1 - TRBV19 TGTGCCAGTAGTCCCTCCGGACAGGGAACGTCTGGGGCCAACGTCCTGACTTTC CASSPSGQGTSGANVLTF
TRBJ2-2 - - TRBV27 TGTGCCAGCAGTTGGGACACGAACACCGGGGAGCTGTTTTTT CASSWDTNTGELFF
TRBJ1-1 - once TRBV6-5 TGTGCCAGCCGTATGAACACTGAAGCTTTCTTT CASRMNTEAFF
TRBJ1-1 TRBD1 - TRBV2 TGTGCCAGCAGTCGACAGGGTCGGCTTGAAGCTTTCTTT CASSRQGRLEAFF
TRBJ1-1 - - TRBV4-1 TGCGCCAGCAGCCAAGATCATTTAGCGGGTAAGATGAACACTGAAGCTTTCTTT CASSQDHLAGKMNTEAFF
TRBJ1-1 - few TRBV7-3 TGTGCCAGCAGCCCACCCCCCGAGACTGTCAACACTGAAGCTTTCTTT CASSPPPETVNTEAFF
TRBJ2-3 - - TRBV28 TGTGCCAGCAGCCACGACAGGGGAAGGGAGGGTACGCAGTATTTT CASSHDRGREGTQYF
TRBJ2-2 TRBD2 - TRBV6-5 TGTGCCAGCAGTTACTCGATACTAGCGGGGGTTGGGGAGCTGTTTTTT CASSYSILAGVGELFF
TRBJ1-2 - - TRBV5-4 TGTGCCAGCAGCTTGGGGTCCCGGGAGACGGGCTACACCTTC CASSLGSRETGYTF
TRBJ2-7 - - TRBV6-6 TGTGCCAGCAGTCCCCTGACGGTGGGCGAGCAGTACTTC CASSPLTVGEQYF
TRBJ2-7 - - TRBV11-2 TGTGCCAGCAGCTCCCCTACCGAGCAGTACTTC CASSSPTEQYF
TRBJ1-1 - - TRBV4-1 TGCGCCAGCAGCAAGGTTGGGGCCGGGAAGAACACTGAAGCTTTCTTT CASSKVGAGKNTEAFF
TRBJ1-2 TRBD1 - TRBV6-5 TGTGCCAGCAGTTCCACAGGGGCAAACTATGGCTACACCTTC CASSSTGANYGYTF
TRBJ2-7 TRBD1 - TRBV10-3 TGTGCCATCAGTGAGTCGACAGGGGGCCCCTACGAGCAGTACTTC CAISESTGGPYEQYF
TRBJ1-2 TRBD1 - TRBV19 TGTGCCAGTCGACGGGACAGGGGGGACTATGGCTACACCTTC CASRRDRGDYGYTF
TRBJ1-1 TRBD1 - TRBV29-1 TGCAGCGTTGATACAGGGGAGATGAACACTGAAGCTTTCTTT CSVDTGEMNTEAFF
TRBJ2-7 - - TRBV30 TGTGCCTGGAGTTTAACAGGGTACGAGCAGTACTTC CAWSLTGYEQYF
TRBJ2-2 - - TRBV5-8 TGTGCCAGCAGTACAAGAACCGGGGAGCTGTTTTTT CASSTRTGELFF
TRBJ1-5 - - TRBV9 TGTGCCAGCAGCGTAGGGGGAGCTAGCAATCAGCCCCAGCATTTT CASSVGGASNQPQHF
TRBJ2-1 TRBD2 - TRBV11-2 TGTGCCAGCAGCTTAGTCAGCGGGGGGGCTGGGCCCAGCTACAATGAGCAGTTCTTC CASSLVSGGAGPSYNEQFF
TRBJ1-1 TRBD1 - TRBV19 TGTGCCAGTGCAACCGGGACAGCAGGATACACTGAAGCTTTCTTT CASATGTAGYTEAFF
TRBJ1-4 - - TRBV28 TGTGCCAGCAGTTTAGGGGGGCTGACTAATGAAAAACTGTTTTTT CASSLGGLTNEKLFF
TRBJ2-3 - - TRBV7-9 TGTGCCAGCAGCTTAGGAGGGGGGGGCTGGACAGATACGCAGTATTTT CASSLGGGGWTDTQYF
TRBJ1-4 - hyperexpanded TRBV7-9 TGTGCCAGCAGGGGGCAGGGCGGTAATGAAAAACTGTTTTTT CASRGQGGNEKLFF
TRBJ1-1 - - TRBV11-3 TGTGCCAGCAGCTTAGAGTCGGGGGTTTCTGAAGCTTTCTTT CASSLESGVSEAFF
TRBJ1-3 - once TRBV28 TGTGCCAGCAATCGGGGTGCTGGAAACACCATATATTTT CASNRGAGNTIYF
TRBJ1-1 - once TRBV7-9 TGTGCCAGCAGCAGCTTAACTGAAGCTTTCTTT CASSSLTEAFF
TRBJ1-6 TRBD1 - TRBV19 TGTGCCAGTAGTCGGACAGGGGACCGTAATTCACCCCTCCACTTT CASSRTGDRNSPLHF
TRBJ1-2 - - TRBV12-5 TGTGCTAGTGGTGGAACCGAGACAGCGACCTATGGCTACACCTTC CASGGTETATYGYTF
TRBJ1-5 - few TRBV7-8 TGTGCCAGCAGCTTTGGACCCTATAGCAATCAGCCCCAGCATTTT CASSFGPYSNQPQHF
TRBJ1-5 - - TRBV27 TGTGCCAGCAGTTTAAGGTCCTATCAGCCCCAGCATTTT CASSLRSYQPQHF
TRBJ2-3 - - TRBV5-1 TGCGCCAGCAGCTTGGGACAGATACGAGATACGCAGTATTTT CASSLGQIRDTQYF
TRBJ1-5 - - TRBV7-8 TGTGCCAGCAGCTTATACAGGGATAGCAATCAGCCCCAGCATTTT CASSLYRDSNQPQHF
TRBJ2-3 TRBD1 - TRBV5-1 TGCGCCAGCAGTTCGGACAGGCTAATCACAGATACGCAGTATTTT CASSSDRLITDTQYF
TRBJ1-5 - once TRBV19 TGTGCCAGTAGTATAGGATATGGGCGAGTCGACAATCAGCCCCAGCATTTT CASSIGYGRVDNQPQHF
TRBJ2-2 - - TRBV7-9 TGTGCCAGCAGCGGAATACGGGCCAGGGGAAACACCGGGGAGCTGTTTTTT CASSGIRARGNTGELFF
TRBJ2-6 TRBD1 - TRBV19 TGTGCCAGTAGTATATCGGGACAGGGGGCTTCCGGGGCCAACGTCCTGACTTTC CASSISGQGASGANVLTF
TRBJ2-3 TRBD2 once TRBV10-3 TGTGCCATCAGGGGGGGGACAGATACGCAGTATTTT CAIRGGTDTQYF
TRBJ1-5 - few TRBV4-1 TGCGCCAGCAGCCAAGATGGGGCAGATAATCAGCCCCAGCATTTT CASSQDGADNQPQHF
TRBJ1-1 - - TRBV5-4 TGTGCCAGCACCTTAGAGGCCAGTAACACTGAAGCTTTCTTT CASTLEASNTEAFF
TRBJ2-1 TRBD2 once TRBV7-3 TGTGCCAGCAGCTCTAGCGGGAGTAGCTCCTACAATGAGCAGTTCTTC CASSSSGSSSYNEQFF
TRBJ1-2 - - TRBV19 TGTGCCAGTAGTGTCGGGGGCGGCTACACCTTC CASSVGGGYTF
TRBJ1-2 - few TRBV18 TGTGCCAGCTCCCAAGACCTAGGGACCTTCTTC CASSQDLGTFF
TRBJ2-7 - - TRBV25-1 TGTGCCAGCAGTGGGGGCTACGAGCAGTACTTC CASSGGYEQYF
TRBJ2-7 TRBD1 - TRBV19 TGTGCCAGTAGTCCATCAATGGGGGGACAGGGCCACGAGCAGTACTTC CASSPSMGGQGHEQYF
TRBJ2-6 TRBD1 - TRBV7-9 TGTGCCAGCAGCCGCCCCCGACAGGGATGGGCTGGGGCCAACGTCCTGACTTTC CASSRPRQGWAGANVLTF